Each of the 28 T cell receptor beta chains below was sequenced from the same sample in a study of cytomegalovirus exposure and HLA in healthy donors. The PCR contained 60 Vbeta and 13 Jbeta primers. Clones were sequenced by immunoSEQ multiplex PCR, and TCRdb holds only the in-frame ones, with some missing. This sample has 100,000 to 150,000 clones; around 77% occur once, and the top ten carry 3.5% to 4.5%. Material: PBMCs. These receptors were taken from a human donor in good health.

Remarks on this clone: Its ends do not fully match the called genes, so a read error is possible. The V call is TRBV6-5, the J call TRBJ1-4; D is ambiguous. Germline CDR1 MNHEY, CDR2 SVGAGI. The CDR3 extends over 14 amino acids. The CDR3 coding sequence is TGTGCCAGCAGTTCCTGGACTGGAAATGAAGAACTGTTTTTT. The encoded protein is CASSSWTGNEELFF.

The chain couples TRBV28 to TRBJ1-4, with TRBD1 as a possible D gene (6 bases). The V end lost 6 bases, the J end lost 4 bases, and 15 bases lay between the germline ends. Germline V gene data show CDR1 as MDHEN and CDR2 as SYDVKM. The CDR3 totals 15 residues. CDR3 sequence reads: CASRANRVNNEKLFF. The CDR3 region has the DNA TGTGCCAGCAGGGCGAACAGGGTCAATAATGAAAAACTGTTTTTT.

The rearrangement links TRBV4-1 to TRBJ2-2; 7 bases are shared with TRBD1. The CDR3 runs 17 residues. J lost 7 bases, V lost 4 bases, and 15 bases had no gene match. Germline V gene lookup returns CDR1 MGHRA and CDR2 YSYEKL. The CDR3: CASSPTAQGYFSGELFF. As DNA, the CDR3 is TGCGCCAGCAGCCCAACTGCACAGGGGTACTTTAGCGGGGAGCTGTTTTTT.

DNA for the CDR3: TGCGCCAGCAGCTTCGGGACTAGCGGCCGCGCGAACACCGGGGAGCTGTTTTTT. This gives the protein CASSFGTSGRANTGELFF. This sequence joins TRBV5-1 and TRBJ2-2; 11 bases match TRBD2. CDR3 length equals 18 residues. V was clipped by 2 bases and J by 0 bases; unmatched bases: 6. CDR1 and CDR2 from the germline V gene are SGHRS and YFSETQ.

The chain is built from TRBV7-9 and TRBJ2-2; 8 nucleotides match TRBD1. CDR3 length: 16 amino acids. The J segment lost 6 bases and the V segment lost 5 bases, leaving 11 bases of the junction unmatched. Germline CDR1 reads SEHNR; CDR2 reads FQNEAQ (reference sequence). The CDR3 spells CASSPPGQGIAGELFF. The CDR3 bases are TGTGCCAGCAGCCCCCCTGGACAGGGCATCGCCGGGGAGCTGTTTTTT.

The chain couples TRBV27 to TRBJ1-1, with TRBD1 identical over 9 bases. V dropped 4 bases and J dropped 0; count of bases not matched to a gene: 6. The V gene's germline CDR1 is MNHEY and CDR2 SMNVEV (reference sequence). The CDR3 has 16 residues. The CDR3 sequence is CASSSGQGTMNTEAFF. DNA of the CDR3: TGTGCCAGCAGTTCAGGACAGGGGACAATGAACACTGAAGCTTTCTTT.

This chain joins TRBV25-1 and TRBJ2-5; 9 bases agree with TRBD1. J gave up 5 bases and V 4 bases, and 8 bases lay outside the gene matches. CDR3 length equals 15 residues. CDR1 and CDR2 from the germline V gene are MGHDK and SYGVNS. CDR3 bases: TGTGCCAGCAGTGCCCGGACAGGGGTGGGGGAGACCCAGTACTTC. Protein: CASSARTGVGETQYF.

V and J are TRBV10-3 and TRBJ1-5; weak D call: TRBD1 (6 bases). The CDR3 runs 13 residues. Deletions cut 7 bases from V and 5 bases from J, with 12 bases between. CDR1 is ENHRY and CDR2 is SYGVKD in the germline V gene. CDR3 region: CAITRDTDQPQHF. CDR3 nucleotide sequence: TGTGCCATCACCCGGGACACTGATCAGCCCCAGCATTTT.

This chain uses TRBV5-1 with TRBJ2-1; 14 bases line up with TRBD2. The V segment lost 5 bases and the J segment 1 base; nucleotides outside the gene matches: 2. The CDR3 has 16 amino acids. From germline, CDR1 is SGHRS and CDR2 YFSETQ. The CDR3 sequence: CASRRLAGGSYNEQFF. The CDR3 DNA is TGCGCCAGCAGAAGACTAGCGGGAGGGTCCTACAATGAGCAGTTCTTC.

The chain uses TRBV18 and TRBJ2-1, with 10 bases fitting TRBD1. Trimming cost V 4 bases and J 9 bases; bases outside gene matches: 12. This CDR3 is built from 16 residues. Per the germline V gene, CDR1 is KGHSH and CDR2 is LQKENI. The CDR3 DNA follows: TGTGCCAGCTCACGCGGCAGACAGGGGGCTGGAGGTGAGCAGTTCTTC. Encoded protein: CASSRGRQGAGGEQFF.

The chain links TRBV29-1 to TRBJ1-2; 7 nucleotides align to TRBD1. The CDR3 loop spans 14 amino acids. Per germline, CDR1 SQVTM and CDR2 ANQGSEA. V shed 0 bases and J 8 bases; nucleotides not matched to a gene: 9. DNA for the CDR3: TGCAGCGTTGAAGACAGGGGGGCCTGGGAAGGCTACACCTTC. Translation gives CSVEDRGAWEGYTF.

The chain has TRBV13 and TRBJ1-2; 8 bases map to TRBD1. After removal of 4 bases from V and 0 bases from J, the junction contained 7 bases not matched to a gene. Germline CDR1 reads PRHDT; CDR2 reads FYEKMQ (reference sequence). The CDR3 contains 16 residues. DNA of the CDR3: TGTGCCAGCAGCTACTACCCACAGGGGGCTAACTATGGCTACACCTTC. It yields the protein CASSYYPQGANYGYTF.

This clone was counted once. The chain combines TRBV7-3 with TRBJ1-1; D is undetermined. Per the germline V gene, CDR1 is SGHTA and CDR2 is FQGTGA. V gave up 1 base and J gave up 5 bases, with 17 bases separating them. The CDR3 has 16 amino acids. The CDR3 spells CASSLRSQQAGTEAFF. As DNA, the CDR3 is TGTGCCAGCAGCTTAAGAAGTCAGCAAGCGGGGACTGAAGCTTTCTTT.

This clone turned up a few times. The gene calls are TRBV11-3 and TRBJ1-3; D might be TRBD1 (6 bases). The CDR3 has 16 amino acids. The V gene's germline CDR1 is SGHNT and CDR2 YENEEA. The germline V and J ends were trimmed by 1 base and 4 bases, with 14 bases remaining between them. The CDR3 here is CASSLAQGPGGNTIYF. CDR3 in DNA: TGTGCCAGCAGCTTAGCACAGGGTCCAGGAGGAAACACCATATATTTT. The whole variable domain, filled in from reference TRBV11-3 and TRBJ1-3, reads EAGVVQSPRYKIIEKKQPVAFWCNPISGHNTLYWYLQNLGQGPELLIRYENEEAVDDSQLPKDRFSAERLKGVDSTLKIQPAELGDSAVYLCASSLAQGPGGNTIYFGEGSWLTVV.

The V and J genes are TRBV6-4 and TRBJ2-7, with 7 bases matching TRBD1. V trimming: 5 bases; J trimming: 7 bases; junction bases outside the gene matches: 8. Germline V CDR1 and CDR2: MRHNA, SNTAGT. The CDR3 is 13 amino acids. The CDR3 DNA reads as TGTGCCAGCAGTAAGACAGGGTCTGGAGAGCAGTACTTC. Translation gives CASSKTGSGEQYF.

The gene calls are TRBV7-9 and TRBJ1-1; TRBD1 agrees at 8 bases. After removal of 3 bases from V and 1 base from J, the junction contained 1 base not matched to a gene. The V gene's germline CDR1 is SEHNR and CDR2 FQNEAQ (reference sequence). CDR3 length: 14 amino acids. CDR3 in DNA: TGTGCCAGCAGCTTCGGACAGGGGAACACTGAAGCTTTCTTT. Protein product: CASSFGQGNTEAFF.

This clone has more than one count but fewer than ten. V usage is TRBV10-3 and J usage is TRBJ1-5; the D gene is possibly TRBD1 (5 bases). CDR1 and CDR2 (germline): ENHRY, SYGVKD. Trimming left V 2 bases short and J 6 bases short, with 8 bases between. CDR3 length equals 13 residues. The CDR3 sequence: CAISERGGQPQHF. DNA for the CDR3: TGTGCCATCAGTGAGAGGGGAGGTCAGCCCCAGCATTTT.

CDR3: CASSARQGSYEQYF. As DNA, the CDR3 is TGTGCCAGCAGTGCAAGACAGGGCTCCTACGAGCAGTACTTC. This chain links TRBV27 with TRBJ2-7, with 7 bases fitting TRBD1. This CDR3 has 14 amino acids. V dropped 5 bases and J dropped 0; count of bases not matched to a gene: 4. Germline CDR1 is MNHEY and CDR2 is SMNVEV (reference sequence).

The chain employs TRBV19 and TRBJ2-1, with TRBD2 matching 8 bases. With 4 bases clipped from V and 6 bases from J, the junction kept 8 bases outside the gene matches. The germline gives CDR1 LNHDA, CDR2 SQIVND (reference sequence). The CDR3 consists of 15 residues. CDR3 amino acids: CASSTGTSPLNEQFF. The CDR3 region has the DNA TGTGCCAGTAGTACCGGGACTAGTCCTCTCAATGAGCAGTTCTTC.

V usage is TRBV5-1 and J usage is TRBJ2-1; possible D gene TRBD2, 5 bases. V was pared by 0 bases and J by 0 bases, with 7 bases between. Germline V gene sequence: CDR1 SGHRS, CDR2 YFSETQ. The CDR3 length is 15 residues. CDR3 nucleotide sequence: TGCGCCAGCAGCTTGGACGGAGGCTCCTACAATGAGCAGTTCTTC. Translation gives CASSLDGGSYNEQFF. The full variable domain, rest sourced from reference TRBV5-1 and TRBJ2-1, is KAGVTQTPRYLIKTRGQQVTLSCSPISGHRSVSWYQQTPGQGLQFLFEYFSETQRNKGNFPGRFSGRQFSNSRSEMNVSTLELGDSALYLCASSLDGGSYNEQFFGPGTRLTVL.

V and J are TRBV7-9 and TRBJ2-5; 8 bases match TRBD1. CDR3 length equals 16 residues. CDR1 is SEHNR, CDR2 FQNEAQ, per germline (reference sequence). Germline trimming cut 0 bases from V and 5 bases from J; bases unmatched to any gene: 8. CDR3 in amino acids: CASSLAAGQGGETQYF. The CDR3 DNA sequence: TGTGCCAGCAGCTTAGCGGCCGGACAGGGTGGGGAGACCCAGTACTTC. Supplemented by reference TRBV7-9 and TRBJ2-5, the full variable domain reads DTGVSQNPRHKITKRGQNVTFRCDPISEHNRLYWYRQTLGQGPEFLTYFQNEAQLEKSRLLSDRFSAERPKGSFSTLEIQRTEQGDSAMYLCASSLAAGQGGETQYFGPGTRLLVL.

J is TRBJ1-3 and V is TRBV11-2, with D possibly matching TRBD1 (5 bases). V lost 0 bases and J 4 bases, leaving 10 bases between the germline ends. This CDR3 is built from 15 residues. Germline V gene data show CDR1 as SGHAT and CDR2 as FQNNGV. The CDR3 region is CASSLDQGGGNTIYF. The CDR3 DNA reads TGTGCCAGCAGCTTAGACCAGGGAGGGGGAAACACCATATATTTT.

V is TRBV19 and J is TRBJ2-7; 8 nucleotides agree with TRBD2. Per germline, CDR1 LNHDA and CDR2 SQIVND (reference sequence). The V gene end was trimmed by 2 bases and the J gene end by 3 bases; junction bases not matched to a gene: 15. This CDR3 is built from 18 residues. CDR3 sequence (DNA): TGTGCCAGTAGTATAATGGTTGGTAGCGGGACTCCCCACTACGAGCAGTACTTC. Its protein product is CASSIMVGSGTPHYEQYF.

This clone was seen only a few times. The chain carries TRBV15 and TRBJ2-3; the D is unclear. V dropped 0 bases and J dropped 6 bases, with 7 bases sitting between them. The CDR3 covers 13 residues. Germline V gives CDR1 LNHNV, CDR2 YYDKDF (reference sequence). As DNA, the CDR3 is TGTGCCACCAGCAGAGATTTACTTGATACGCAGTATTTT. It specifies CATSRDLLDTQYF. Full variable domain (outside the CDR3, taken from reference TRBV15 and TRBJ2-3): DAMVIQNPRYQVTQFGKPVTLSCSQTLNHNVMYWYQQKSSQAPKLLFHYYDKDFNNEADTPDNFQSRRPNTSFCFLDIRSPGLGDTAMYLCATSRDLLDTQYFGPGTRLTVL.

Turning to this clone: A read error may account for a junction end that differs from germline. The rearrangement links TRBV7-9 to TRBJ2-7, with D perhaps TRBD2 (5 bases). Per the germline V gene, CDR1 is SEHNR and CDR2 is FQNEAQ (reference sequence). This CDR3 has 16 residues. The CDR3 coding sequence is TGTTCCAGCAGCTTAGCGTCAGGCCATACCTCCTACGAGCAGTACTTC. It encodes CSSSLASGHTSYEQYF.

This clone was detected only a few times. J is TRBJ1-5 and V is TRBV4-1; 8 nucleotides agree with TRBD1. This CDR3 has 14 amino acids. With 5 bases clipped from V and 4 bases from J, the junction kept 4 bases outside the gene matches. Germline assignment: CDR1 MGHRA and CDR2 YSYEKL. CDR3 bases: TGCGCCAGCAGCTACCGGACAGGGAATCAGCCCCAGCATTTT. This translates into CASSYRTGNQPQHF.

This rearrangement joins TRBV27 to TRBJ2-7; the match to TRBD1 covers 9 bases. This CDR3 comprises 17 residues. J was trimmed by 4 bases and V by 3 bases; bases with no gene match: 13. Germline loops: CDR1 MNHEY, CDR2 SMNVEV (reference sequence). CDR3 DNA: TGTGCCAGCAGTTTCAGATCCGCGGGACAGGGCCTATACGAGCAGTACTTC. Protein sequence: CASSFRSAGQGLYEQYF.

The chain employs TRBV25-1 and TRBJ2-5; TRBD2 agrees at 7 bases. Per germline, CDR1 MGHDK and CDR2 SYGVNS. V lost 10 bases and J lost 0; bases outside the gene matches: 11. This CDR3 comprises 15 residues. Here the CDR3 reads CATLRGGYNQETQYF. The CDR3, as DNA: TGTGCCACCCTCCGGGGAGGGTACAACCAAGAGACCCAGTACTTC. Looking up the rest from reference TRBV25-1 and TRBJ2-5 gives the full variable domain: EADIYQTPRYLVIGTGKKITLECSQTMGHDKMYWYQQDPGMELHLIHYSYGVNSTEKGDLSSESTVSRIRTEHFPLTLESARPSHTSQYLCATLRGGYNQETQYFGPGTRLLVL.